This TCR beta chain was profiled in a study of T cells after yellow fever vaccination. Whole-study findings and limits: Post-booster reappearance was seen for most primary-vaccination clones (96% CD4, around 90% CD8). Relatively few clonotypes were ones that appeared in both CD4 and CD8 compartments. Faster peaking, at day 5 versus 15, marked a secondary response that was weaker.

The germline CDR1 and CDR2 sequences are SGHRS and YFSETQ. The CDR3 loop spans 14 amino acids. The germline V and J ends were trimmed by 1 base and 8 bases, with 13 bases remaining between them. This clonotype was detected only a few times. The antigen remains undetermined. TCRdb reprocessed the 5' RACE reads with MiXCR, giving one entry per CDR3 protein. The sample consists of about 320,000 distinct CDR3 sequences, over 8.5% of them appearing once. The TCR was taken from a man aged 18 to 29 who received the YFV17D yellow fever vaccine. The J gene is TRBJ2-1, the V gene TRBV5-1; D not certain. Specimen: CD4+ T cells sorted from PBMCs, collected 45 days after the yellow fever booster vaccination. DNA of the CDR3: TGCGCCAGCAGCTTGACGGACCCGAAGGATGAGCAGTTCTTC. Translating it yields CASSLTDPKDEQFF.